This T cell receptor (beta chain) was profiled in a study of T cells in Graves' hyperthyroidism and ophthalmopathy. Background on the study: At the time of initial diagnosis and before any treatment, peripheral blood was collected.

This clonotype occurred many times. RNA transcripts yielded amplified TCR beta CDR3 regions. The study used the HTBI primer set for a first-round RT-PCR of the TCR CDR3. TCRdb processed the multiplex PCR reads anew with MiXCR; each CDR3 protein has one entry. The table includes some 150,000 distinct CDR3 sequences, around 20% detected once. The CDR3 has 14 amino acids. Germline V lookup: CDR1 SGHAT, CDR2 FQNNGV. The V end lost 3 bases, the J end lost 6 bases, and 12 bases lay between the germline ends. Sequenced material: blood. This rearrangement joins TRBV11-2 to TRBJ2-1; D ambiguous. The TCR was taken from a woman aged 45-59 years with Graves' hyperthyroidism that later progressed to Graves' ophthalmopathy. DNA for the CDR3: TGTGCCAGCAGCTTTAGGAGTAGCTCCAATGAGCAGTTCTTC. This sequence encodes CASSFRSSSNEQFF.